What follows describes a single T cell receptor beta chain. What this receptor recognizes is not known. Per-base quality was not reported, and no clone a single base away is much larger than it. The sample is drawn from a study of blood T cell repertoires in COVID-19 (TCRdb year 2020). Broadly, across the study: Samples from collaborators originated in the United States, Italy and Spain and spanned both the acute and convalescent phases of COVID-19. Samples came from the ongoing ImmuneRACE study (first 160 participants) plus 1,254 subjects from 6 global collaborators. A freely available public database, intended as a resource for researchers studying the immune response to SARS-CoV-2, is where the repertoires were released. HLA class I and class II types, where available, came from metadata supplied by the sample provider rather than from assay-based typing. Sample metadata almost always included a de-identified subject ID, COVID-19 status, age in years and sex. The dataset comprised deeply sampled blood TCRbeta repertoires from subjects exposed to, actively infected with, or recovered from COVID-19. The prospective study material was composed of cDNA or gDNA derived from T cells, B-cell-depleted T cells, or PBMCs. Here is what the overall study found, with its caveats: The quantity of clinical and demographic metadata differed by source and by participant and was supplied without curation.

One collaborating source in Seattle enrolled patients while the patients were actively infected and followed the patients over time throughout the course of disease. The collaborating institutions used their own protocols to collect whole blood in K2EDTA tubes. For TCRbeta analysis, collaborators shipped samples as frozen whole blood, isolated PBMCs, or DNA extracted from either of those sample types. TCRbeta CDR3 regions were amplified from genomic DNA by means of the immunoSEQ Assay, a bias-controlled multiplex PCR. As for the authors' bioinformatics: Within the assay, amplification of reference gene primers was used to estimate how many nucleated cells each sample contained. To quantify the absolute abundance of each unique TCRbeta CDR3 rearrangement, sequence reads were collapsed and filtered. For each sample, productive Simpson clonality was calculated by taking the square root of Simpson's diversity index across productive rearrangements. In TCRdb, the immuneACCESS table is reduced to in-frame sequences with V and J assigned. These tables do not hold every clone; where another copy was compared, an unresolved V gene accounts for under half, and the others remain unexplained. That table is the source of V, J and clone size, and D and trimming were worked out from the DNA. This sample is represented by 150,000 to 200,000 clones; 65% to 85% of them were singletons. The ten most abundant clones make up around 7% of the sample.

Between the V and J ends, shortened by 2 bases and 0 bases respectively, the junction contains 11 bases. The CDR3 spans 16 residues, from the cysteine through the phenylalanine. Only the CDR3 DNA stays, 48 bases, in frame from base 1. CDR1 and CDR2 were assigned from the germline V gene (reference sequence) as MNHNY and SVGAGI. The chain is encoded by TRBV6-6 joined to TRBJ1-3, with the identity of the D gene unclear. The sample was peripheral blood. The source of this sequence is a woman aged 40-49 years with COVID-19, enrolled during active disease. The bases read TGTGCCAGCAGTTACGCGATGCGGCTCTCTGGAAACACCATATATTTT. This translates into CASSYAMRLSGNTIYF.